The sequence of this T cell receptor beta chain was determined in a study of blood T cell repertoires in COVID-19 (dated by TCRdb to about 2020). Regarding the complete study: Samples covering the acute and convalescent phases of COVID-19 were provided by collaborators in the United States, Italy and Spain. The material from the prospective study consisted of cDNA or gDNA derived from T cells, B-cell-depleted T cells, or PBMCs. Deeply sampled blood TCRbeta repertoires from subjects exposed to, actively infected with, or recovered from COVID-19 were included in the dataset. The repertoires were released in a freely available public database meant as a resource for research on the immune response to SARS-CoV-2. Samples came from the ongoing ImmuneRACE study (first 160 participants) plus 1,254 subjects from 6 global collaborators. A de-identified subject ID, COVID-19 status, age in years and sex were almost always included in the sample metadata. HLA class I and class II types, where available, came from metadata supplied by the sample provider rather than from assay-based typing. Results and caveats for the whole study, not just this receptor: The amount of clinical and demographic metadata varied by source and participant and was provided uncurated.

In regard to this clone: Its antigen remains unidentified. No much larger clone is present one base from it, and per-base qualities are unavailable.

The immunoSEQ Assay, a bias-controlled multiplex PCR, was used to amplify TCRbeta CDR3 regions from genomic DNA. In the paper's pipeline: Nucleated cell counts per sample were estimated from amplification of reference gene primers within the assay. Sequence reads were collapsed and filtered to measure the absolute abundance of every unique TCRbeta CDR3 rearrangement. Productive Simpson clonality was computed per sample as the square root of Simpson's diversity index over productive rearrangements. In its TCRdb copy, this immuneACCESS table keeps in-frame sequences only and misses some clones. Where compared with another copy, unresolved V genes explain less than half of these, and the others have no known cause. That table furnishes V, J and clone size, whereas the DNA furnished D and trimming. Present in this sample are approximately 150,000 clones, approximately 87% of which were seen just once. The ten largest make up more than 3% of the sample.

For this chain, trimming is 9 bases at the V end and 6 bases at the J end, and the number of junction bases without a gene match is 6. From the cysteine up to the phenylalanine, the CDR3 has a length of 14 residues. The entry retains the CDR3 DNA only, 42 bases that are in frame from base 1. CDR1 SEHNR and CDR2 FQNEAQ were looked up in the germline V gene (reference sequence). The collaborating institutions used their own protocols to collect whole blood in K2EDTA tubes. For TCRbeta analysis, collaborators shipped samples in one of three forms: frozen whole blood, isolated PBMCs, or DNA extracted from either of those sample types.

Input material: peripheral blood. This receptor was obtained from a woman aged 70-85 years with acute or convalescent COVID-19. The chain uses TRBV7-9 and TRBJ2-1, and TRBD2 aligns with 12 junction nucleotides. The CDR3 corresponds to CASQTSGSPNEQFF. The DNA sequence follows: TGTGCCAGTCAGACTAGCGGGAGCCCCAATGAGCAGTTCTTC.